This is a list of T cell receptor beta chains from one sample in a study of cytomegalovirus exposure and HLA in healthy donors. The method was immunoSEQ multiplex PCR; TCRdb's version includes in-frame clones alone and lacks a portion of them. The table includes about 110,000 clones, roughly 80% detected once. The sequenced sample consisted of PBMCs. These receptors were obtained from a man aged 35 to 55 in good health and CMV-seronegative. CDR3s include the opening cysteine and the closing phenylalanine or tryptophan. A D gene is named only where the DNA matches it firmly. Part of the rows lack a size; the others show once, few, many or a class for expanded clones.

d_call clone_size j_call v_call cdr3_aa cdr3_nt
TRBD1 NA TRBJ2-7 TRBV11-3 CASSHVSFGTGSYEQYF TGTGCCAGCAGCCACGTGAGTTTCGGGACAGGGTCTTACGAGCAGTACTTC
NA NA TRBJ1-1 TRBV7-2 CASSSNGGGSTEAFF TGTGCCAGCAGCTCCAACGGCGGGGGGAGCACTGAAGCTTTCTTT
TRBD1 NA TRBJ2-5 TRBV5-1 CASSPTGTGKKETQYF TGCGCCAGCAGCCCAACCGGGACAGGGAAGAAAGAGACCCAGTACTTC
TRBD2 NA TRBJ2-1 TRBV7-6 CASSLARGGEQFF TGTGCCAGCAGCTTAGCCCGCGGGGGGGAGCAGTTCTTC
NA NA TRBJ1-2 TRBV5-4 CASSFRGVGYTF TGTGCCAGCAGCTTCCGAGGTGTTGGCTACACCTTC
TRBD1 few TRBJ1-4 TRBV6-1 CASRGADRPNEKLFF TGTGCCAGCAGAGGGGCGGACAGGCCTAATGAAAAACTGTTTTTT
TRBD1 NA TRBJ1-1 TRBV2 CASARQGSENTEAFF TGTGCCAGCGCTAGACAGGGGAGCGAGAACACTGAAGCTTTCTTT
NA NA TRBJ1-1 TRBV7-8 CASSLAHNTEAFF TGTGCCAGCAGCTTAGCTCATAACACTGAAGCTTTCTTT
NA NA TRBJ2-3 TRBV5-8 CASTSGSAPRTDTQYF TGTGCCAGCACCTCCGGGTCGGCCCCGCGCACAGATACGCAGTATTTT
NA NA TRBJ1-6 TRBV7-2 CASSYRGSDNSPLHF TGTGCCAGCAGCTACCGGGGGTCGGACAATTCACCCCTCCACTTT
NA few TRBJ2-7 TRBV7-6 CASSSYRSHEQYF TGTGCCAGCAGCTCCTACAGGTCCCACGAGCAGTACTTC
TRBD1 once TRBJ2-3 TRBV29-1 CSVEDRGTGGDTQYF TGCAGCGTTGAAGATCGAGGGACAGGGGGGGATACGCAGTATTTT
NA NA TRBJ2-7 TRBV6-5 CASKAASSYEQYF TGTGCCAGCAAGGCAGCGAGCTCCTACGAGCAGTACTTC
NA NA TRBJ2-3 TRBV28 CASSFLQGTDTQYF TGTGCCAGCAGTTTTCTCCAGGGGACAGATACGCAGTATTTT
TRBD2 NA TRBJ2-3 TRBV5-1 CASSLIAGLTDTQYF TGCGCCAGCAGCTTGATAGCGGGCCTCACAGATACGCAGTATTTT
NA NA TRBJ2-1 TRBV6-5 CASSYSGGDSYNEQFF TGTGCCAGCAGTTACTCAGGCGGGGATTCCTACAATGAGCAGTTCTTC
NA NA TRBJ1-5 TRBV11-2 CASSSPGVNQPQHF TGTGCCAGCAGCTCCCCGGGAGTCAATCAGCCCCAGCATTTT
TRBD2 NA TRBJ2-3 TRBV5-1 CASSLEQGLAGASTQYF TGCGCCAGCAGCTTGGAACAAGGACTAGCGGGGGCCAGTACGCAGTATTTT
NA NA TRBJ1-3 TRBV13 CASRLSSFSGNTIYF TGTGCCAGCAGACTGAGTTCTTTCTCTGGAAACACCATATATTTT
NA few TRBJ1-2 TRBV5-6 CASSPETRGGYTF TGTGCCAGCAGCCCCGAAACAAGGGGGGGCTACACCTTC
TRBD1 NA TRBJ2-1 TRBV6-1 CASSGDRPNEQFF TGTGCCAGCAGCGGGGACAGGCCGAATGAGCAGTTCTTC
NA NA TRBJ1-6 TRBV11-2 CASSLVGGYNSPLHF TGTGCCAGCAGCTTAGTCGGGGGTTATAATTCACCCCTCCACTTT
NA NA TRBJ2-5 TRBV11-2 CASSLAVRGVGTQYF TGTGCCAGCAGCTTAGCGGTCAGGGGGGTGGGGACCCAGTACTTC
NA NA TRBJ2-1 TRBV7-9 CASSPRDTDFEQFF TGTGCCAGCAGCCCTAGGGACACCGACTTTGAGCAGTTCTTC